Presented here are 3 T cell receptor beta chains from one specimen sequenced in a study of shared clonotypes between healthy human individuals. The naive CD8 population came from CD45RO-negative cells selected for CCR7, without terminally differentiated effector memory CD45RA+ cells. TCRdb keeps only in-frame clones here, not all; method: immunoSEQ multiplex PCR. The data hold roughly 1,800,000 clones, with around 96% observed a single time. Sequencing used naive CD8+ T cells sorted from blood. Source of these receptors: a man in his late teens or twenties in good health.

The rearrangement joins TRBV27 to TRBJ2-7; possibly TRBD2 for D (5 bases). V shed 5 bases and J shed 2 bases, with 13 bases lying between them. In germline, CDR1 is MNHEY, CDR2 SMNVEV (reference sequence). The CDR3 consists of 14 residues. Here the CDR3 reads CASSGGRLTYEQYF. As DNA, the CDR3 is TGTGCCAGCAGTGGAGGCAGGCTTACCTACGAGCAGTACTTC.

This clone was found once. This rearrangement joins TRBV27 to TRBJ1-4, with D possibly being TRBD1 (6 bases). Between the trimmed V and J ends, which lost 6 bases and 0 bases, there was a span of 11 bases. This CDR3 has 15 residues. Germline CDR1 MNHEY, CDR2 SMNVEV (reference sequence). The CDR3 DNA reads TGTGCCAGCAGAGGGGGAGCCTCAACTAATGAAAAACTGTTTTTT. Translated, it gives CASRGGASTNEKLFF.

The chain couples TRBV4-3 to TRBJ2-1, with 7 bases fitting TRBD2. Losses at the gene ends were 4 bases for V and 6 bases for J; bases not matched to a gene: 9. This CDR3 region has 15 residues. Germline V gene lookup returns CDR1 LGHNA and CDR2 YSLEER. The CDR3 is CASSPGTSATNEQFF. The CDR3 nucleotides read TGCGCCAGCAGCCCAGGCACTAGCGCTACCAATGAGCAGTTCTTC.